Below are 13 T cell receptor beta chains sequenced from a single sample in a study of Graves' ophthalmopathy and Graves' hyperthyroidism. Amplification of TCR beta CDR3 regions used RNA transcripts. Scientists carried out first-round RT-PCR using HTBI primers and then a second-round multiplex PCR. A single record per CDR3 protein comes from TCRdb applying MiXCR to the multiplex PCR reads. The profile shows around 1,200,000 distinct CDR3 sequences, approximately 35% of them singletons. The sequencing input was peripheral blood or thyroid tissue (not recorded which). These receptors were collected from an adult man with Graves' hyperthyroidism.

This clonotype was picked up many times. The gene calls are TRBV2 and TRBJ1-5, with D perhaps TRBD1 (6 bases). From germline, CDR1 is SNHLY and CDR2 FYNNEI. The CDR3 consists of 13 residues. The V end lost 3 bases, the J end lost 5 bases, and 8 bases lay between the germline ends. The CDR3 bases are TGTGCCAGCAGTGATAACAGGGATCAGCCCCAGCATTTT. Its protein product is CASSDNRDQPQHF. The entire variable domain, with the rest obtained from reference TRBV2 and TRBJ1-5, is as follows: EPEVTQTPSHQVTQMGQEVILRCVPISNHLYFYWYRQILGQKVEFLVSFYNNEISEKSEIFDDQFSVERPDGSNFTLKIRSTKLEDSAMYFCASSDNRDQPQHFGDGTRLSIL.

This clonotype was recorded a few times. This CDR3 reads CASSSGGFSSYNSPLHF. CDR3 sequence (DNA): TGTGCCAGCAGCTCCGGGGGTTTTAGCTCCTATAATTCACCCCTCCACTTT. The V call is TRBV7-2, the J call TRBJ1-6, with a tentative D call TRBD1 (5 bases). Germline V CDR1 and CDR2: SGHTA, FQGNSA. The CDR3 contains 17 residues. V dropped 4 bases and J dropped 0 bases, with 13 bases sitting between them.

The chain is built from TRBV10-3 and TRBJ1-5, with 9 bases lining up with TRBD1. V dropped 6 bases and J dropped 9; count of bases not matched to a gene: 6. From germline, CDR1 is ENHRY and CDR2 SYGVKD. This CDR3 has 13 amino acids. CDR3 residues: CAISPTGGRPQHF. CDR3 DNA sequence: TGTGCCATCAGCCCAACAGGGGGCCGGCCCCAGCATTTT.

This chain connects TRBV25-1 to TRBJ1-2, with D perhaps TRBD1 (5 bases). Germline CDR1 and CDR2: MGHDK and SYGVNS. V lost 3 bases to trimming and J lost 2 bases, with 16 bases between them. The CDR3 consists of 16 residues. The CDR3 is CASSEFEGSGNYGYTF. The CDR3 DNA follows: TGTGCCAGCAGTGAGTTTGAGGGGTCGGGAAACTATGGCTACACCTTC.

The V and J genes are TRBV15 and TRBJ1-2, with unresolved D. Germline loops: CDR1 LNHNV, CDR2 YYDKDF (reference sequence). The ends were cut back, 0 bases at V and 5 bases at J, with 22 bases in the middle. This CDR3 region has 18 residues. The CDR3: CATSRDSPGFHSGYGYTF. The CDR3 coding sequence is TGTGCCACCAGCAGAGACTCCCCTGGCTTTCATTCGGGGTATGGCTACACCTTC.

About this clonotype itself: A much larger clone lies one base from this, so it may be a read error. This chain joins TRBV20-1 and TRBJ2-7; either TRBD1 or TRBD2 may supply D (5 bases each). CDR3 length equals 12 residues. Germline V gene sequence: CDR1 DFQATT, CDR2 SNEGSKA (reference sequence). The CDR3 nucleotides are TGCAGTGCACCCGGGGCAGTCTACGAGCTGTACTTC. It codes for CSAPGAVYELYF.

In the case of this clonotype: A clone one base away is much larger, so this may be a read error. The rearrangement links TRBV6-1 to TRBJ2-7; 7 nucleotides align to TRBD2. The V gene's germline CDR1 is MNHNS and CDR2 SASEGT. This CDR3 spans 14 amino acids. After removal of 6 bases from V and 5 bases from J, the junction contained 10 bases not matched to a gene. The CDR3 sequence is CASRDAGRGDEQYF. CDR3 DNA sequence: TGTGCCAGCAGAGATGCAGGGAGGGGTGACGAGCAGTACTTC.

V and J are TRBV4-3 and TRBJ1-2; possible D gene TRBD1, 6 bases. The V gene lost 0 bases and the J gene lost 4 bases, with 12 bases spanning the gap. The CDR3 extends over 15 amino acids. From germline, CDR1 is LGHNA and CDR2 YSLEER. CDR3 residues: CASSQDRTVRYGYTF. CDR3 sequence (DNA): TGCGCCAGCAGCCAAGATAGGACAGTCCGCTATGGCTACACCTTC.

This clonotype was counted at least ten times. J is TRBJ1-1 and V is TRBV7-9, with 7 bases that match TRBD1. Looked up from germline, CDR1 is SEHNR and CDR2 is FQNEAQ (reference sequence). The CDR3 has 16 residues. J gave up 0 bases and V 5 bases, and 9 bases lay outside the gene matches. Here the CDR3 reads CASSHSRGGMNTEAFF. The CDR3 coding sequence is TGTGCCAGCAGCCACTCCAGGGGGGGCATGAACACTGAAGCTTTCTTT.

This chain uses TRBV29-1 with TRBJ1-5; the D gene is possibly TRBD1 (5 bases). The CDR3 spans 17 residues. Germline loops: CDR1 SQVTM, CDR2 ANQGSEA. CDR3 sequence reads: CSAANPRGGREAQPQHF. As DNA, the CDR3 is TGCAGTGCCGCTAATCCTCGTGGGGGTCGGGAAGCTCAGCCCCAGCATTTT.

In this sample, this clonotype turned up many times. The gene calls are TRBV7-8 and TRBJ2-7; D possibly corresponds to TRBD1 (6 bases). The CDR3 spans 13 residues. The germline CDR1 and CDR2 sequences are SGHVS and FQNEAQ. Deletions cut 4 bases from V and 7 bases from J, with 14 bases between. The CDR3 here is CASSWSDRLEQYF. CDR3 nucleotide sequence: TGTGCCAGCAGCTGGTCGGACAGACTGGAGCAGTACTTC.

At least ten counts were recorded for this clonotype. The V gene is TRBV24-1, the J gene TRBJ2-6; 10 bases align to TRBD2. Germline CDR1 and CDR2: KGHDR and SFDVKD. The CDR3 has 19 residues. The V gene end was trimmed by 4 bases and the J gene end by 0 bases; junction bases not matched to a gene: 8. The CDR3 protein is CATSDHTGLAVSGANVLTF. The CDR3 coding sequence is TGTGCCACCAGTGACCATACCGGACTAGCGGTCTCTGGGGCCAACGTCCTGACTTTC.

The chain employs TRBV5-1 and TRBJ1-3, with D hard to call. V was shortened by 2 bases and J by 0 bases, with 9 bases between the two germline ends. CDR1 SGHRS and CDR2 YFSETQ come from the germline V gene. This CDR3 has 15 amino acids. CDR3 amino acids: CASSLRQPSGNTIYF. The CDR3, as DNA: TGCGCCAGCAGCTTAAGACAACCCTCTGGAAACACCATATATTTT.